The source of this T cell receptor (beta chain) is a study of cytomegalovirus exposure and HLA in healthy donors. The PCR ran on 60 Vbeta and 13 Jbeta primers. TCRdb keeps only in-frame clones here, not all; method: immunoSEQ multiplex PCR. In the table there are around 190,000 clones, around 76% of which are singletons. The CDR3 runs to 16 residues. Trimming left V 0 bases short and J 8 bases short, with 17 bases between. Germline CDR1 SGDLS, CDR2 YYNGEE. The rearrangement uses TRBV9 and TRBJ1-4; tentative D call: TRBD1 (6 bases). Specimen: PBMCs. The clonotype was recovered from a man aged 25 to 45 in good health and CMV-seronegative. The CDR3, as DNA: TGTGCCAGCAGCGTAGGCTGGGTGGGGACATCGGAAAAACTGTTTTTT. It yields the protein CASSVGWVGTSEKLFF. The full variable domain, with the rest looked up from reference TRBV9 and TRBJ1-4, is DSGVTQTPKHLITATGQRVTLRCSPRSGDLSVYWYQQSLDQGLQFLIQYYNGEERAKGNILERFSAQQFPDLHSELNLSSLELGDSALYFCASSVGWVGTSEKLFFGSGTQLSVL.